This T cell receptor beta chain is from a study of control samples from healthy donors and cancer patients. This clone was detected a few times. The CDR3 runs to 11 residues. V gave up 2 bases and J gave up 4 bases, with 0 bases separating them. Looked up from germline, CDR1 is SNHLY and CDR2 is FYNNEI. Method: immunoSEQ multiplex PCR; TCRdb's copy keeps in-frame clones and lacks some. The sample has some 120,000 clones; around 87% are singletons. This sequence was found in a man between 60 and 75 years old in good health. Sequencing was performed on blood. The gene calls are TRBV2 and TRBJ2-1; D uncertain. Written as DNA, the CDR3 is TGTGCCAGCAGTGAATACAATGAGCAGTTCTTC. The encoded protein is CASSEYNEQFF.